Listed here are 27 T cell receptor beta chains from one sample, sequenced in a study of cytomegalovirus exposure and HLA in healthy donors. Both 60 Vbeta primers and 13 Jbeta primers went into the PCR. The assay was immunoSEQ multiplex PCR, and TCRdb's table has in-frame clones only and misses some. There are 150,000 to 200,000 clones in the sample; about three quarters occur only once, and about 6.4% lies in the top ten. Sequencing used PBMCs. These receptors were collected from a man aged 40-50 years in good health and CMV-seropositive.

The chain couples TRBV5-4 to TRBJ2-1; TRBD1 is a possible D gene (6 bases). The CDR3 length is 12 residues. Trimming pared 4 bases from V and 9 bases from J, leaving 11 bases between. Per the germline V gene, CDR1 is SGHNT and CDR2 is YYREEE (reference sequence). The CDR3 DNA reads as TGTGCCAGCAGCCCCGAGGGGGTTGAGCAGTTCTTC. Protein: CASSPEGVEQFF.

J is TRBJ2-5 and V is TRBV9; 9 nucleotides align to TRBD1. The germline gives CDR1 SGDLS, CDR2 YYNGEE. This CDR3 has 16 amino acids. Trimming took 4 bases from V and 1 from J; bases not matched to a gene: 8. CDR3 bases: TGTGCCAGCAGCTCACGGACAGGGGTGGCCCAAGAGACCCAGTACTTC. It yields the protein CASSSRTGVAQETQYF.

The V gene is TRBV30, the J gene TRBJ1-1, with D possibly TRBD1 on 5 matching bases. The CDR3 sequence is 8 residues long. Germline CDR1 is GTSNPN and CDR2 is SVGIG (reference sequence). The V end lost 8 bases, the J end lost 11 bases, and 9 bases lay between the germline ends. The CDR3 region has the DNA TGTGCCGGGAAGGGGGCTTTCTTT. Its protein is CAGKGAFF.

The chain couples TRBV28 to TRBJ1-2; TRBD1 matches 7 bases. Trimming took 3 bases from V and 2 from J; bases not matched to a gene: 9. CDR3 length equals 16 residues. The germline gives CDR1 MDHEN, CDR2 SYDVKM. The DNA of the CDR3 is TGTGCCAGCAGTTTTGAGGGAGCAGGGGGGAACTATGGCTACACCTTC. It yields the protein CASSFEGAGGNYGYTF.

This chain links TRBV2 with TRBJ2-5, with TRBD2 matching 11 bases. Germline V gene sequence: CDR1 SNHLY, CDR2 FYNNEI. V shed 5 bases and J 3 bases; nucleotides not matched to a gene: 5. The CDR3 length is 15 residues. CDR3 sequence reads: CASSRYSGREETQYF. CDR3 in DNA: TGTGCCAGCAGTCGGTATAGCGGGAGGGAAGAGACCCAGTACTTC.

The rearrangement links TRBV2 to TRBJ2-3; D ambiguous. Germline V gene sequence: CDR1 SNHLY, CDR2 FYNNEI. The CDR3 has 12 residues. V lost 7 bases and J 4 bases, leaving 9 bases between the germline ends. The DNA of the CDR3 is TGTGCCAGCACCCAGTCCCCAGATACGCAGTATTTT. Its translation is CASTQSPDTQYF.

To note about this clone: Compared with germline, one end of the junction differs, possibly owing to a read error. The chain recombines TRBV15 with TRBJ2-6; 8 bases are shared with TRBD1. The length of the CDR3 is 16 residues. Germline-derived CDR1 and CDR2 are LNHNV and YYDKDF (reference sequence). CDR3 in DNA: TGTGCCACCAGCAGGGACAGGGTTACTGGGGCCAACGGCCTGACTTTC. This sequence encodes CATSRDRVTGANGLTF.

This chain uses TRBV2 with TRBJ2-5; a possible D gene is TRBD1 (6 bases). The CDR3 is 16 residues long. CDR1 is SNHLY and CDR2 is FYNNEI in the germline V gene. V was trimmed by 0 bases and J by 4 bases, leaving 15 bases between them. The chain's CDR3 is CASSEALGGRGETQYF. The DNA of the CDR3 is TGTGCCAGCAGTGAAGCGCTTGGGGGCCGGGGAGAGACCCAGTACTTC.

This clone was detected only a few times. The rearrangement joins TRBV7-8 to TRBJ1-2; D may be TRBD1 (6 bases). Germline V gives CDR1 SGHVS, CDR2 FQNEAQ. The CDR3 contains 14 residues. V was cut by 2 bases and J by 8 bases, with 15 bases left in between. CDR3 DNA: TGTGCCAGCAGCTTAAGCAGGGGATGGAGCGGCTACACCTTC. This translates into CASSLSRGWSGYTF.

The gene calls are TRBV19 and TRBJ1-5; 7 bases line up with TRBD1. With V trimmed by 3 bases and J by 0 bases, 8 bases remained unmatched. The length of the CDR3 is 17 residues. The germline gives CDR1 LNHDA, CDR2 SQIVND (reference sequence). Here the CDR3 DNA reads TGTGCCAGTAGTATTTCCGGACAGGCTAATAGCAATCAGCCCCAGCATTTT. Translating it yields CASSISGQANSNQPQHF. The whole variable domain, remainder taken from reference TRBV19 and TRBJ1-5, is DGGITQSPKYLFRKEGQNVTLSCEQNLNHDAMYWYRQDPGQGLRLIYYSQIVNDFQKGDIAEGYSVSREKKESFPLTVTSAQKNPTAFYLCASSISGQANSNQPQHFGDGTRLSIL.

This clone was found a few times. The V gene is TRBV6-6, the J gene TRBJ2-7; TRBD1 agrees at 7 bases. CDR1 MNHNY and CDR2 SVGAGI come from the germline V gene (reference sequence). This CDR3 comprises 14 residues. Unmatched junction bases numbered 11, after V lost 6 bases and J lost 6 bases. In nucleotides, the CDR3 is TGTGCCAGCAGCCCCGACAGGGTTCAGAGCGAGCAGTACTTC. Encoded protein: CASSPDRVQSEQYF.

This clone appeared once. The chain links TRBV6-1 to TRBJ2-7, with 8 bases lining up with TRBD2. Germline V CDR1 and CDR2: MNHNS, SASEGT. V lost 2 bases, J lost 5 bases, and 11 bases stayed unmatched. The CDR3 runs to 16 residues. The CDR3 region has the DNA TGTGCCAGCAGTGAAAGGCTAGCGGGTGGACTCCACGAGCAGTACTTC. It codes for CASSERLAGGLHEQYF.

The chain joins TRBV21-1 to TRBJ2-3; the listed D gene, TRBD2, was not tested against the DNA. TRBV21-1 is a documented pseudogene. The CDR3 is 15 residues long. The CDR3 reads CASSKRGFFTDTQYF. CDR3 in DNA: TGTGCCAGCAGCAAAAGAGGTTTTTTCACAGATACGCAGTATTTT.

This clone was picked up one time. This chain connects TRBV18 to TRBJ1-1; tentatively, D is TRBD1 (6 bases). Per the germline V gene, CDR1 is KGHSH and CDR2 is LQKENI. CDR3 size: 16 residues. V was cut by 4 bases and J by 5 bases, with 20 bases left in between. The CDR3 spells CASSRNREGTATEAFF. The CDR3 DNA is TGTGCCAGCTCACGGAACAGGGAAGGGACGGCGACTGAAGCTTTCTTT.

The gene calls are TRBV9 and TRBJ2-2, with D hard to call. CDR1 and CDR2 (germline): SGDLS, YYNGEE. The CDR3 covers 14 residues. V lost 5 bases and J 3 bases, leaving 11 bases between the germline ends. Written as DNA, the CDR3 is TGTGCCAGCAGGAACGGTCCGCACACCGGGGAGCTGTTTTTT. It translates to CASRNGPHTGELFF.

The chain joins TRBV7-3 to TRBJ2-1; D may be TRBD2 (5 bases). The CDR3 length is 13 residues. V lost 0 bases, J lost 9 bases, and 9 bases lay in between. CDR1 SGHTA and CDR2 FQGTGA come from the germline V gene. The CDR3 loop is CASSLTRAGEQFF. The CDR3 DNA follows: TGTGCCAGCAGCTTAACGCGGGCAGGTGAGCAGTTCTTC. Filled out from reference TRBV7-3 and TRBJ2-1, the complete variable domain reads GAGVSQTPSNKVTEKGKYVELRCDPISGHTALYWYRQSLGQGPEFLIYFQGTGAADDSGLPNDRFFAVRPEGSVSTLKIQRTERGDSAVYLCASSLTRAGEQFFGPGTRLTVL.

This chain's CDR3 is CASSRSYNEQFF. CDR3 DNA: TGTGCCAGCTCCCGGTCATACAATGAGCAGTTCTTC. The rearrangement uses TRBV25-1 and TRBJ2-1; D is uncertain. V dropped 8 bases and J dropped 4 bases, with 9 bases sitting between them. CDR3 length: 12 amino acids. Looked up from germline, CDR1 is MGHDK and CDR2 is SYGVNS.

This chain joins TRBV6-1 and TRBJ2-7, with 7 bases identical to TRBD2. In germline, CDR1 is MNHNS, CDR2 SASEGT. The CDR3 sequence is 14 residues long. V was clipped by 8 bases and J by 6 bases; unmatched bases: 13. CDR3 in amino acids: CASGGTSGGGEQYF. The CDR3 DNA reads TGTGCCAGCGGGGGGACTTCGGGGGGTGGCGAGCAGTACTTC.

V and J are TRBV11-2 and TRBJ1-1; 8 bases are a match to TRBD1. Trimming removed 2 bases from V and 0 bases from J; junction bases left unmatched: 8. Germline V gives CDR1 SGHAT, CDR2 FQNNGV. The CDR3 sequence is 17 residues long. Here the CDR3 DNA reads TGTGCCAGCAGCTTATATCCCGGACAGGGTATGAACACTGAAGCTTTCTTT. Protein: CASSLYPGQGMNTEAFF.

Written as DNA, the CDR3 is TGTGCCAGTAGTACCGGACAGACTAGCACAGATACGCAGTATTTT. Amino acid sequence: CASSTGQTSTDTQYF. The chain links TRBV19 to TRBJ2-3; perhaps TRBD1 as D (6 bases). Deletions cut 4 bases from V and 0 bases from J, with 11 bases between. The CDR3 contains 15 residues. CDR1 LNHDA and CDR2 SQIVND come from the germline V gene (reference sequence).

The CDR3 nucleotides are TGTGCCAGCAGCAGACAGGGGGCGTCCTACGAGCAGTACTTC. Its translation: CASSRQGASYEQYF. The chain carries TRBV27 and TRBJ2-5; the match to TRBD1 covers 10 bases. The DNA end is more similar to TRBJ2-7, so the J call may be wrong. The length of the CDR3 is 14 residues. The germline V gene encodes CDR1 MNHEY and CDR2 SMNVEV (reference sequence).

The rearrangement joins TRBV5-1 to TRBJ1-6; D gene ambiguous. The CDR3 contains 17 residues. The V end lost 4 bases, the J end lost 0 bases, and 14 bases lay between the germline ends. Germline V gene sequence: CDR1 SGHRS, CDR2 YFSETQ. DNA of the CDR3: TGCGCCAGCAGCCAGCGTGACGCGAGCTCCTATAATTCACCCCTCCACTTT. Protein: CASSQRDASSYNSPLHF.

This clone was detected only a few times. The V gene is TRBV2, the J gene TRBJ2-1; 9 bases are shared with TRBD1. With V trimmed by 7 bases and J by 8 bases, 3 bases remained unmatched. The germline gives CDR1 SNHLY, CDR2 FYNNEI. This CDR3 contains 12 residues. The CDR3 DNA sequence: TGTGCCAGCATGGACAGGGGCGATGAGCAGTTCTTC. This translates into CASMDRGDEQFF. Combining the CDR3 with reference TRBV2 and TRBJ2-1 gives the whole variable domain EPEVTQTPSHQVTQMGQEVILRCVPISNHLYFYWYRQILGQKVEFLVSFYNNEISEKSEIFDDQFSVERPDGSNFTLKIRSTKLEDSAMYFCASMDRGDEQFFGPGTRLTVL.

CDR3 nucleotides: TGTGCCAGCAGTGGGGACAGGGATTCCGCTGAAGCTTTCTTT. Translation gives CASSGDRDSAEAFF. This chain joins TRBV2 and TRBJ1-1; 9 bases align to TRBD1. This CDR3 is 14 amino acids long. V shed 4 bases and J 6 bases; nucleotides not matched to a gene: 6. Germline V gene sequence: CDR1 SNHLY, CDR2 FYNNEI.

V is TRBV10-3 and J is TRBJ2-3; the match to TRBD2 covers 7 bases. V trimming: 6 bases; J trimming: 6 bases; junction bases outside the gene matches: 3. Germline CDR1 and CDR2: ENHRY and SYGVKD. The length of the CDR3 is 12 residues. The CDR3 loop is CAIRGLTDTQYF. CDR3 nucleotides: TGTGCCATCAGGGGACTAACGGATACGCAGTATTTT.

The chain carries TRBV6-6 and TRBJ1-6, with 11 positions matching TRBD1. Germline V lookup: CDR1 MNHNY, CDR2 SVGAGI (reference sequence). This CDR3 has 15 amino acids. J gave up 5 bases and V 6 bases, and 3 bases lay outside the gene matches. CDR3 loop: CASRDRGRDNSPLHF. CDR3 nucleotide sequence: TGTGCCAGCAGGGACAGGGGGCGCGATAATTCACCCCTCCACTTT.

The rearrangement joins TRBV4-2 to TRBJ2-3; D may be TRBD2 (6 bases). The CDR3 contains 16 residues. V gave up 4 bases and J gave up 0 bases, with 14 bases separating them. Per germline, CDR1 LGHNA and CDR2 YNFKEQ. CDR3 nucleotides: TGTGCCAGCAGCCCAAGTGCCGCGGGGAGCACAGATACGCAGTATTTT. This translates into CASSPSAAGSTDTQYF.